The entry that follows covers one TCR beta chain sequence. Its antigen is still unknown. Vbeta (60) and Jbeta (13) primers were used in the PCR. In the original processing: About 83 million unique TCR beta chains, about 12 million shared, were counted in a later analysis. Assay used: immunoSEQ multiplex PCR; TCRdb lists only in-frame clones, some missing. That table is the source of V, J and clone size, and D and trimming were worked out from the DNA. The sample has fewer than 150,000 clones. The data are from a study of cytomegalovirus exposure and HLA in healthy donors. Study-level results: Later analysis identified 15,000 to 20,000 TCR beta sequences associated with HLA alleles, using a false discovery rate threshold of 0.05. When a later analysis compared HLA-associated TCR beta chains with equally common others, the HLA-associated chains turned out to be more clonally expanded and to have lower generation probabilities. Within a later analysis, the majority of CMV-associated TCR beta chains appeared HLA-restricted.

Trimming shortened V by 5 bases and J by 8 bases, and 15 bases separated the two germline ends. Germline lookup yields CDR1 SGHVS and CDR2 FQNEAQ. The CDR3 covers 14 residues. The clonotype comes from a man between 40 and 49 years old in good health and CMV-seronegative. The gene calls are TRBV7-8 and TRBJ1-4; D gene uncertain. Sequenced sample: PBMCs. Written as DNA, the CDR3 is TGTGCCAGCAGCCGTACATCTCTTACCGAAAAACTGTTTTTT. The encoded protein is CASSRTSLTEKLFF.